This TCR beta chain emerged from a study of T cell responses to AZD1222 COVID-19 vaccine. Study summary: Whether given at about 4 or about 12 weeks, second doses were pooled.

V was trimmed by 5 bases and J by 4 bases, leaving 18 bases between them. CDR3 size: 15 residues. Germline CDR1 is SGHTA and CDR2 is FQGTGA. Repertoires were generated with immunoSEQ multiplex PCR, while TCRdb's copy carries only in-frame clones and drops some. The table lists 160,000 or so clones, under 95% of them singletons. This specimen consisted of peripheral blood, obtained on day 0 of AZD1222 vaccination. The sequence was obtained from an adult in good health. The rearrangement links TRBV7-3 to TRBJ2-7; D is perhaps TRBD2 (6 bases). The CDR3 coding sequence is TGTGCCAGCAGCCTAGGTCGGGAGCCCTTTTACGAGCAGTACTTC. Its translation: CASSLGREPFYEQYF.